These 5 T cell receptor beta chains were sequenced from one sample in a study of T cells in localized non-small cell lung cancer. Assay used: immunoSEQ multiplex PCR; TCRdb lists only in-frame clones, some missing. The repertoire has roughly 40,000 clones, about 87% of them found once; the top ten carry around 3.8%. Sequencing was performed on peripheral blood, taken before any cancer treatment. These TCRs come from a man aged 18-55 years with stage I lung adenocarcinoma.

The chain joins TRBV5-1 to TRBJ2-2; D not resolved. The CDR3 sequence is 13 residues long. Per the germline V gene, CDR1 is SGHRS and CDR2 is YFSETQ. The V end was cut by 1 base, the J end by 7 bases, with 8 bases between. CDR3: CASSLLLGGELFF. Written as DNA, the CDR3 is TGCGCCAGCAGCTTGCTCTTGGGCGGGGAGCTGTTTTTT.

This clone has just one count. The V and J genes are TRBV6-4 and TRBJ2-5; D remains unclear. With 6 bases removed from V and 0 bases from J, the gap between germline ends came to 5 bases. The CDR3 covers 12 residues. Germline CDR1 and CDR2: MRHNA and SNTAGT. CDR3 nucleotides: TGTGCCAGCAGGACGGACCAAGAGACCCAGTACTTC. It codes for CASRTDQETQYF.

The chain is built from TRBV29-1 and TRBJ2-7, with 12 nucleotides matching TRBD1. The CDR3 length is 15 residues. Germline V gene lookup returns CDR1 SQVTM and CDR2 ANQGSEA. J lost 5 bases, V lost 3 bases, and 8 bases had no gene match. CDR3 DNA: TGCAGCGTTGAGACGGGGACAGGGGGCAGGGACGAGCAGTACTTC. Protein product: CSVETGTGGRDEQYF.

V gene TRBV28 combines with J gene TRBJ2-7, with D unresolved. This CDR3 spans 12 amino acids. Germline CDR1 MDHEN, CDR2 SYDVKM. V dropped 5 bases and J dropped 3 bases, with 8 bases sitting between them. This chain's CDR3 is CASSAEIYEQYF. In DNA form, the CDR3 reads TGTGCCAGCAGTGCCGAGATCTACGAGCAGTACTTC.

In this sample, this clone turned up once. The J gene is TRBJ1-4, the V gene TRBV2, with 8 nucleotides matching TRBD1. Unmatched junction bases numbered 7, after V lost 5 bases and J lost 8 bases. In germline, CDR1 is SNHLY, CDR2 FYNNEI. This CDR3 is 14 amino acids long. The CDR3 is CASSLDRVIEKLFF. The CDR3 DNA reads as TGTGCCAGCAGTCTGGACAGGGTAATAGAAAAACTGTTTTTT. Filled out from reference TRBV2 and TRBJ1-4, the complete variable domain reads EPEVTQTPSHQVTQMGQEVILRCVPISNHLYFYWYRQILGQKVEFLVSFYNNEISEKSEIFDDQFSVERPDGSNFTLKIRSTKLEDSAMYFCASSLDRVIEKLFFGSGTQLSVL.